This entry is about one T cell receptor (beta chain). As yet, its antigen is unknown. The sample originates from a study of identifying expanded T cells in peripheral blood. Whole-study results and caveats: Clone count variance between roughly 2-week samples rose with total template count.

Germline assignment: CDR1 SGHRS and CDR2 YFSETQ. Trimming removed 0 bases from V and 10 bases from J, with 12 bases in between. The CDR3 length is 13 residues. The table came from immunoSEQ multiplex PCR; TCRdb's copy has only in-frame clones and leaves some out. The data show approximately 94,000 clones, about 90% seen once. V gene TRBV5-1 combines with J gene TRBJ2-3, with D perhaps TRBD2 (5 bases). Sequencing was carried out using blood. The origin of this receptor is a person aged 18 to 75 in good health. The CDR3 bases are TGCGCCAGCAGCTTGGGGGGAGCGAACGCGCAGTATTTT. As protein: CASSLGGANAQYF.